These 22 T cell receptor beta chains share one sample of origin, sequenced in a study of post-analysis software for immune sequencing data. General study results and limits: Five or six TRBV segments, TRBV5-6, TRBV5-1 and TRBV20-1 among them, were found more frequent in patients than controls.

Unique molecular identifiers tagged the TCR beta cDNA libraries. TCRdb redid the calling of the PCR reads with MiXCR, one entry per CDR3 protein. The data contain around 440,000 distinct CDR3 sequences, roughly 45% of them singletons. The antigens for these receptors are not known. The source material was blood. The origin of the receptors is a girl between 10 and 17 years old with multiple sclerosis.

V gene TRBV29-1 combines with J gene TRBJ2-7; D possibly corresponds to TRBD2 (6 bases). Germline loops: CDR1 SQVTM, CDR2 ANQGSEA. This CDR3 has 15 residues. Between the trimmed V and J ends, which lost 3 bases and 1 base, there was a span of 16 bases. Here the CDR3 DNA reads TGCAGCGTTGAGGGGGTCGGGAGCGAATCCTACGAGCAGTACTTC. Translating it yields CSVEGVGSESYEQYF.

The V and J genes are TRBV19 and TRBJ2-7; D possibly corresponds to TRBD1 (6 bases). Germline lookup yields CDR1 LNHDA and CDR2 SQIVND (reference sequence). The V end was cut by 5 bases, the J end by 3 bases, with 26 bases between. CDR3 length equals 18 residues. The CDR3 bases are TGTGCCAGTAGTCCCCGGGACACCCTCTACCTAAGCCTCTACGAGCAGTACTTC. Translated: CASSPRDTLYLSLYEQYF.

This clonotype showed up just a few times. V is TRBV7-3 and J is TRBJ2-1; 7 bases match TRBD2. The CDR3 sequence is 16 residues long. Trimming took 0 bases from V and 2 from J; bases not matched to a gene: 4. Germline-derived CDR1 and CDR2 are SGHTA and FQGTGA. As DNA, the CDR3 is TGTGCCAGCAGCTTAACGGGGGGAGGGCCCTACAATGAGCAGTTCTTC. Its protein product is CASSLTGGGPYNEQFF.

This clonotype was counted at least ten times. The CDR3 region has the DNA TGCGCCAGCAGCTGGGGCCAGGGTCCCAACGAGCAGTACTTC. Translation gives CASSWGQGPNEQYF. The V gene is TRBV5-1, the J gene TRBJ2-7, with D perhaps matching TRBD1 (5 bases). The germline V gene has CDR1 SGHRS and CDR2 YFSETQ. Trimming took off 3 bases at V and 5 bases at J, with 15 bases between the two ends. This CDR3 has 14 residues.

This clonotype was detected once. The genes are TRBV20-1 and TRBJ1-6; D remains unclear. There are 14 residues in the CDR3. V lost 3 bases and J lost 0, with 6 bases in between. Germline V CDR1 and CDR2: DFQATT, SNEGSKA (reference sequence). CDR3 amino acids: CSASPSSYNSPLHF. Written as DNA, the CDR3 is TGCAGTGCTAGCCCGAGCTCCTATAATTCACCCCTCCACTTT.

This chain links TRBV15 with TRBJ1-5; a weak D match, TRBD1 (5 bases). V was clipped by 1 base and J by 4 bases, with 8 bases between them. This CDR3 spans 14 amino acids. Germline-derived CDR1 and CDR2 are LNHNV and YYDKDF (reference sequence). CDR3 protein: CATSRAGQNQPQHF. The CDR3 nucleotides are TGTGCCACCAGCAGAGCGGGGCAGAATCAGCCCCAGCATTTT.

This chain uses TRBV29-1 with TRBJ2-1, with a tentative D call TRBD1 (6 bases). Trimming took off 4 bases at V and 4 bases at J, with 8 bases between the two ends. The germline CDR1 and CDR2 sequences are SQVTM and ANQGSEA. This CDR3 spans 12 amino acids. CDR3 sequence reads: CSVVQGYNEQFF. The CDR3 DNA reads TGCAGCGTTGTACAGGGTTACAATGAGCAGTTCTTC.

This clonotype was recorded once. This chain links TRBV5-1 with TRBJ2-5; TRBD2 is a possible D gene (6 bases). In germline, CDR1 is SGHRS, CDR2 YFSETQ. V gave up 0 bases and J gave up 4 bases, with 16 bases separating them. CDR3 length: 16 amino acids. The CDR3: CASSLEPGETGETQYF. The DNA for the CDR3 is TGCGCCAGCAGCTTGGAACCGGGAGAGACGGGAGAGACCCAGTACTTC.

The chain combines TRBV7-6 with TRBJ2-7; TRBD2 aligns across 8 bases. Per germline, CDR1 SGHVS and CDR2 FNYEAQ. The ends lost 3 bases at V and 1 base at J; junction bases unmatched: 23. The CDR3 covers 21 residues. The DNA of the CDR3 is TGTGCCAGCAGCTTTATCAAGGGGACTATACTAGCGGAAGGGATATCCTACGAGCAGTACTTC. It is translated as CASSFIKGTILAEGISYEQYF.

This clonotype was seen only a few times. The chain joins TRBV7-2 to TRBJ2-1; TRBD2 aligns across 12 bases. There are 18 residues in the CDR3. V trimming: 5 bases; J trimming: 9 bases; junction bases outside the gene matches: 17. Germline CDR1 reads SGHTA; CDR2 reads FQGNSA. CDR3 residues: CASSPTGRLAGGPSEQFF. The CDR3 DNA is TGTGCCAGCAGCCCTACCGGGAGGCTAGCGGGAGGGCCAAGTGAGCAGTTCTTC.

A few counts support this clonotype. CDR3 DNA: TGTGCCAGCAGCCCAGGGGGGGAGACGGACCTAAGTGAGCAGTTCTTC. This codes for CASSPGGETDLSEQFF. The chain combines TRBV7-6 with TRBJ2-1; the D gene could be TRBD1 or TRBD2 (7 bases each). Germline CDR1 SGHVS, CDR2 FNYEAQ. This CDR3 has 16 residues. V was cut by 5 bases and J by 9 bases, with 23 bases left in between.

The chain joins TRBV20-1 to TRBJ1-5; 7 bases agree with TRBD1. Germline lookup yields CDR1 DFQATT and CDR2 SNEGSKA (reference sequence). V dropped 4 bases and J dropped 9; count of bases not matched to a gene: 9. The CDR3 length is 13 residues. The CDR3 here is CSAKTGPGGPQHF. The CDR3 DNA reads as TGCAGTGCTAAGACAGGGCCGGGTGGGCCCCAGCATTTT.

The CDR3 region is CASSPGLGGHGYTF. The CDR3 DNA is TGTGCCAGCAGCCCGGGGCTGGGGGGTCATGGCTACACCTTC. The rearrangement links TRBV28 to TRBJ1-2; a possible D gene is TRBD1 (5 bases). The germline gives CDR1 MDHEN, CDR2 SYDVKM. The ends were cut back, 6 bases at V and 6 bases at J, with 17 bases in the middle. The CDR3 totals 14 residues.

DNA of the CDR3: TGTGCCAGCAGTTTGGGGGACCTAAGCAATCAGCCCCAGCATTTT. It encodes CASSLGDLSNQPQHF. The J gene is TRBJ1-5, the V gene TRBV12-3 or TRBV12-4; D is possibly TRBD1 (5 bases). The ends were cut back, 3 bases at V and 1 base at J, with 10 bases in the middle. This CDR3 contains 15 residues.

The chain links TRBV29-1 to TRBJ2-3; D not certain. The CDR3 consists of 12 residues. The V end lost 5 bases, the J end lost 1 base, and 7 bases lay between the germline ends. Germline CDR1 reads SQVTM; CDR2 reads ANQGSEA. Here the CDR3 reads CSVFKGTDTQYF. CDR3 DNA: TGCAGCGTTTTTAAGGGCACAGATACGCAGTATTTT.

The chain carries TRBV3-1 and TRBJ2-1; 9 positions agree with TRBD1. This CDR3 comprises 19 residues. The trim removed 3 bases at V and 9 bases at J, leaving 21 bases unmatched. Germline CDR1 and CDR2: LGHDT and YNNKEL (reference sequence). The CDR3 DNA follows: TGTGCCAGCAGCCATCACACCGGGACAGGGCATCTATCAGACCCTGAGCAGTTCTTC. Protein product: CASSHHTGTGHLSDPEQFF.

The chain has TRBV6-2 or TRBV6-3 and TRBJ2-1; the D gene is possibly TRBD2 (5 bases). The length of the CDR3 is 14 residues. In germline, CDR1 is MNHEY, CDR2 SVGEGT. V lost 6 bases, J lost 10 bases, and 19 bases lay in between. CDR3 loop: CASRTLLGAGEQFF. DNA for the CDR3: TGTGCCAGCAGGACCCTCTTAGGTGCGGGCGAGCAGTTCTTC.

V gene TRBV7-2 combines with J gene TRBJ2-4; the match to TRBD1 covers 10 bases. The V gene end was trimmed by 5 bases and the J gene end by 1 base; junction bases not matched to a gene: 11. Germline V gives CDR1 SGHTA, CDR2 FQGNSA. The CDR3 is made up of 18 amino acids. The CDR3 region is CASSGGTGESRAKNIQYF. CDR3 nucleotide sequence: TGTGCCAGCAGCGGCGGGACAGGGGAGAGCCGGGCCAAAAACATTCAGTACTTC.

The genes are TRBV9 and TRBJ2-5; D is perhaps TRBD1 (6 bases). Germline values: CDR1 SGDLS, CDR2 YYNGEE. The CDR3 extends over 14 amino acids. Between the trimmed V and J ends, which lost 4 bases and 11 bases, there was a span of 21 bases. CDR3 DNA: TGTGCCAGCAGCCCTCGGGACAATTTAGGGGAGCAGTACTTC. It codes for CASSPRDNLGEQYF.

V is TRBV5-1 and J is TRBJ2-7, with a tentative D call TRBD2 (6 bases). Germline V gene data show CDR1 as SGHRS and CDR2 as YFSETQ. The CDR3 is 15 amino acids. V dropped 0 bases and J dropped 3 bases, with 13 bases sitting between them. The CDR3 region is CASSLGGTGLYEQYF. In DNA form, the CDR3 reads TGCGCCAGCAGCTTGGGCGGGACGGGACTCTACGAGCAGTACTTC.

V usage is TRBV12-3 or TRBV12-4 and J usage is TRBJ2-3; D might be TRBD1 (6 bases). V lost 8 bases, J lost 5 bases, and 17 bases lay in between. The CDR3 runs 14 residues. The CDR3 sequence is CASGLKTGLDTQYF. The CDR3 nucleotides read TGTGCCAGCGGCCTCAAAACAGGGTTAGATACGCAGTATTTT.

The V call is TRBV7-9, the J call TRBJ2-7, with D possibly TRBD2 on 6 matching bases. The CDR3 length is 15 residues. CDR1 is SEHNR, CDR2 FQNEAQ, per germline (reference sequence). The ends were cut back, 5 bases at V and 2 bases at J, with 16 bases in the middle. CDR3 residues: CASSPKMEGTYEQYF. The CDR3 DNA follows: TGTGCCAGCAGCCCAAAGATGGAGGGTACCTACGAGCAGTACTTC.